This T cell receptor (beta chain) was profiled in a study of radiation and T cells in renal cell carcinoma (dated by TCRdb to the early 2020s). Broadly, across the study: The samples were obtained from a clinical trial, where primary renal cell carcinomas were treated with 15 Gy stereotactic body radiation therapy and then removed by nephrectomy 4 weeks afterward. A total of 50 or so samples underwent TCR beta sequencing, made up of approximately 26 tumors and around 27 peripheral blood samples. Across all 50 or so samples, 4,016,671 unique CDR3 nucleotide sequences, encoding 2,658,974 unique CDR3 amino acid sequences, were identified.

The CDR3 runs 14 residues from the cysteine to the phenylalanine. This entry keeps only the CDR3 DNA: 42 bases, framed from base 1. CDR1 and CDR2, per the germline V gene (reference sequence), are MNHEY and SMNVEV. V loses 0 bases, J loses 0 bases, and the germline ends lie 6 bases apart. Comments on this clone: Its antigen specificity is not known. One base away there is no much larger clone; base qualities are not given.

The full study reports these points: No pretreatment tumor biopsies were available, so the baseline intratumoral presence of clonotypes could not be determined. Effects of radiation dose or scheduling on the TCR repertoire could not be addressed with the single-armed trial design. Tracking of blood repertoire dynamics stopped at roughly four weeks after treatment, with no follow-up past that point. An increase in top tumor clonotypes in blood was observed from baseline to 2 weeks post-radiation, followed by contraction by 4 weeks, which was taken to suggest transient expansion of tumor-resident clones.

The time point label of this sample denotes: baseline pretreatment blood. The intended sense of this specimen's treatment or condition label: 15 Gy SBRT to primary tumor, nephrectomy 4 weeks later. Serial peripheral blood from radiation-treated patients was sampled at baseline, 2 weeks and 4 weeks after SBRT to track tumor-enriched clonotypes. Every patient's renal cell carcinoma showed clear cell pathology. Genomic DNA for TCR sequencing was prepared using the QIAamp DNA Blood Mini Kit (Qiagen). The analyses included just those samples that passed every quality control check. Following the manufacturer's recommendations, the immunoSEQ kit was used to generate TCR beta libraries from genomic DNA. To prepare libraries, a first multiplex PCR with proprietary primers was run, followed by a second PCR that added unique barcodes, and a bead cleanup was done after each round. Each sample batch included a kit-provided positive control reaction and a negative control reaction. The final libraries were assessed on an Agilent 4200 TapeStation D1000 ScreenTape, pooled by volume, and quantified by qPCR. Sequencing was performed on an Illumina NextSeq500 with a MidOutput 150-cycle cartridge, and 156 Read1 and 15 Index1 cycles were run with kit custom primers. The pooled library was loaded at about 1 pM, with a roughly 20% PhiX control spiked in. The source study handled its data this way. Vendor-processed data were analyzed in R, with a clonotype defined as all T cells sharing the same CDR3 nucleotide sequence. In the clone abundance analyses, frequencies in each sample were normalized to that sample's 10,000 most abundant clones. Public T cell clones, which averaged fewer than five per sample, were removed prior to analysis. Tumor-enriched and baseline blood-enriched clonotypes were defined by at least a 32-fold difference in abundance between compartments. Clonotypes expanded or contracted between blood time points were identified with a beta-binomial differential abundance model. Tumor-blood repertoire similarity was measured with the Baroni-Urbani and Buser coefficient, and group comparisons used two-tailed Wilcoxon tests in R. Entries here come from immuneACCESS through TCRdb and include only in-frame sequences with V and J called. Some clones fail to appear in such tables; in the studies checked, an unresolved V gene covers under half of the shortfall, and the cause of the remainder is unknown. For V, J and clone size, that table is used; D and trimming come from the DNA. Recorded for this sample are approximately 120,000 clones; around 80% of them occurred a single time. Approximately 3% of the sample is in the top ten clones.

The specimen was blood, collected from a patient whose treatment included radiotherapy and nephrectomy. The sequence derives from a woman in her fifties or sixties with renal cell carcinoma. The rearrangement combines TRBV27 with TRBJ2-7; the D gene cannot be resolved reliably. The CDR3 region reads CASSLSRNSYEQYF. The DNA reads as follows: TGTGCCAGCAGTTTATCGCGGAACTCCTACGAGCAGTACTTC.